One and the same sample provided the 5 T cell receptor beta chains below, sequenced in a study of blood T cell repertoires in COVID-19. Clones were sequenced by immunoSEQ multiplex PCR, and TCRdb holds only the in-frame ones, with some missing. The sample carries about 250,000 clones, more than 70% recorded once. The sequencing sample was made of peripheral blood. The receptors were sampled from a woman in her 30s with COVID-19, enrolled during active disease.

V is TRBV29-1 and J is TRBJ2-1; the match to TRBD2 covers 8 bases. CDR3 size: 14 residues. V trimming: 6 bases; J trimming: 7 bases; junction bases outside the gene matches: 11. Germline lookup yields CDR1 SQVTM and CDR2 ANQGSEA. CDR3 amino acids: CSVEPGLVGNEQFF. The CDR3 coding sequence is TGCAGCGTAGAGCCGGGACTAGTGGGTAATGAGCAGTTCTTC.

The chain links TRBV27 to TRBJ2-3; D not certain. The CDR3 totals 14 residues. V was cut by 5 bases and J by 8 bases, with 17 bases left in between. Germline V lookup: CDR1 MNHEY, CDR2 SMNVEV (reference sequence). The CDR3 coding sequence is TGTGCCAGCAGTCCCTTGGAGAATTCCGCTACGCAGTATTTT. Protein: CASSPLENSATQYF.

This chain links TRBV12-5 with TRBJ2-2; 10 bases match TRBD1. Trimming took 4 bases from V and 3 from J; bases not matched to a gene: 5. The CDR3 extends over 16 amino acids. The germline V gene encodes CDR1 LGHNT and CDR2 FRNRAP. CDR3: CASGWVGQGYTGELFF. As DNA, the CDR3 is TGTGCTAGTGGTTGGGTGGGACAGGGGTACACCGGGGAGCTGTTTTTT.

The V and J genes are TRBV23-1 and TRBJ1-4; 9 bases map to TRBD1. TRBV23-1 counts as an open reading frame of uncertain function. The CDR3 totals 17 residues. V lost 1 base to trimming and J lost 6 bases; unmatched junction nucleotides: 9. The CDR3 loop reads CASSQLPPGQGDEKLFF. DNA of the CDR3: TGCGCCAGCAGTCAATTGCCCCCGGGACAGGGAGATGAAAAACTGTTTTTT.

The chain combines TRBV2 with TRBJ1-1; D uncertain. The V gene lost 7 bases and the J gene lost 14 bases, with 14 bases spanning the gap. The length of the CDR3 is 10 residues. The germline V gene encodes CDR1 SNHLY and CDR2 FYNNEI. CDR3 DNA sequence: TGTGCCAGCATTGGGAATGCGGGGTTCTTT. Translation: CASIGNAGFF.